These T cell receptor beta chains were read from a single sample in a study of T cells in Graves' hyperthyroidism and ophthalmopathy. TCRdb ran MiXCR on the multiplex PCR reads and lists one entry per CDR3 protein. The sample contains hundreds of thousands of distinct CDR3 sequences, approximately 23% of which appear only once. Specimen: blood. The receptors come from a woman aged 70-85 years with Graves' ophthalmopathy. CDR3s include the opening cysteine and the closing phenylalanine or tryptophan. D genes are given only for firm matches. The size entry is marked missing in some rows and otherwise reads once, few, many or a size class.

>.|TRBV12-5|TRBJ2-5|.
CASGLLGGRETQYF
TGTGCTAGTGGTTTGCTAGGCGGGCGGGAGACCCAGTACTTC
>.|TRBV7-8|TRBJ2-7|few
CASSLASATARYEQYF
TGTGCCAGCAGCTTAGCTTCAGCGACCGCCCGCTACGAGCAGTACTTC
>.|TRBV6-2/TRBV6-3|TRBJ2-2|.
CASSRDFLPGTGELFF
TGTGCCAGCAGTAGAGACTTCTTACCCGGGACCGGGGAGCTGTTTTTT
>.|TRBV9|TRBJ1-6|few
CASSVATGVGNSPLHF
TGTGCCAGCAGCGTAGCTACGGGGGTAGGTAATTCACCCCTCCACTTT
>TRBD1|TRBV20-1|TRBJ1-1|few
CSARDRGQGDTEAFF
TGCAGTGCTAGAGATCGGGGACAGGGGGACACTGAAGCTTTCTTT
>.|TRBV28|TRBJ2-7|.
CASSPNPVAAGSGEQYF
TGTGCCAGCTCACCGAACCCTGTGGCAGCCGGTAGCGGCGAGCAGTACTTC
>TRBD2|TRBV5-1|TRBJ2-1|.
CASSLGGGHNEQFF
TGTGCCAGCAGCTTAGGCGGGGGACACAATGAGCAGTTCTTC
>.|TRBV28|TRBJ2-6|few
CASRLLTGSGANVLTF
TGTGCCAGCAGGCTACTAACAGGGTCTGGGGCCAACGTCCTGACTTTC
>.|TRBV6-6|TRBJ2-7|.
CASSTGVTVLRVPSYEQYF
TGTGCCAGCAGTACAGGAGTAACTGTGTTACGAGTCCCGTCCTACGAGCAGTACTTC
>.|TRBV11-2|TRBJ1-3|few
CASSPAGAGNTIYF
TGTGCCAGCAGCCCCGCGGGGGCTGGAAACACCATATATTTT
>.|TRBV3-1|TRBJ2-7|many
CASSQGGNYEQYF
TGTGCCAGCAGCCAAGGTGGGAACTACGAGCAGTACTTC
>TRBD2|TRBV7-3|TRBJ2-3|many
CASSKGQPGLAADTQYF
TGTGCCAGCAGCAAGGGACAACCTGGACTAGCAGCAGATACGCAGTATTTT
>.|TRBV29-1|TRBJ2-1|.
CSVGIPNEQFF
TGCAGCGTTGGTATTCCAAATGAGCAGTTCTTC
>.|TRBV20-1|TRBJ2-7|many
CSASFAYEQYF
TGCAGTGCTAGTTTTGCCTACGAGCAGTACTTC
>TRBD2|TRBV6-1|TRBJ2-7|few
CASTAGGPGEQYF
TGTGCCAGCACCGCGGGAGGGCCAGGGGAGCAGTACTTC
>.|TRBV28|TRBJ2-1|.
CASSPKGGFSSYNEQFF
TGTGCCAGCAGCCCTAAGGGGGGCTTTTCCTCCTACAATGAGCAGTTCTTC
>.|TRBV30|TRBJ1-1|.
CAWRPTDRTDTEAFF
TGTGCCTGGAGACCAACCGACAGGACCGACACTGAAGCTTTCTTT
>TRBD2|TRBV3-1|TRBJ2-5|.
CASSPGTSGRIETQYF
TGTGCCAGCAGCCCCGGGACTAGCGGGAGAATAGAGACCCAGTACTTC
>.|TRBV3-1|TRBJ1-4|few
CASRLGNEKLFF
TGTGCCAGTCGGTTAGGCAATGAAAAACTGTTTTTT
>.|TRBV30|TRBJ2-7|once
CAWSPLSLGVYEQYF
TGTGCCTGGAGTCCTTTATCTCTCGGCGTCTACGAGCAATACTTC